Below, 25 T cell receptor beta chains from the same sample are listed, as sequenced in a study of blood T cell repertoires in COVID-19. The repertoire was sequenced with immunoSEQ multiplex PCR; TCRdb's copy has only in-frame clones and lacks some. Seen here are fewer than 250,000 clones, over 65% observed once, and the top ten hold approximately 2.5%. Sequenced input: peripheral blood. These receptors came from a woman aged 65 to 85 with active or convalescent COVID-19.

V is TRBV28 and J is TRBJ1-5, with D hard to call. Between the trimmed V and J ends, which lost 5 bases and 4 bases, there was a span of 3 bases. CDR1 is MDHEN, CDR2 SYDVKM, per germline. The CDR3 runs 11 residues. The CDR3 reads CASSPNQPQHF. The DNA of the CDR3 is TGTGCCAGCAGTCCTAATCAGCCCCAGCATTTT. Based on the CDR3 plus reference TRBV28 and TRBJ1-5, the full variable domain is DVKVTQSSRYLVKRTGEKVFLECVQDMDHENMFWYRQDPGLGLRLIYFSYDVKMKEKGDIPEGYSVSREKKERFSLILESASTNQTSMYLCASSPNQPQHFGDGTRLSIL.

Here the CDR3 DNA reads TGTGCCAGCAGCTTAGAGGCTAGCGGGGGGTTTCTAGGGACCAACAATGAGCAGTTCTTC. Translated, it gives CASSLEASGGFLGTNNEQFF. The V call is TRBV11-2, the J call TRBJ2-1; TRBD2 agrees at 11 bases. CDR1 SGHAT and CDR2 FQNNGV come from the germline V gene. The CDR3 consists of 20 residues. The V segment lost 0 bases and the J segment 5 bases; nucleotides outside the gene matches: 15.

Only one count was recorded for this clone. The chain uses TRBV5-4 and TRBJ2-5; 10 positions match TRBD2. Germline CDR1 reads SGHNT; CDR2 reads YYREEE (reference sequence). The trim removed 4 bases at V and 2 bases at J, leaving 11 bases unmatched. CDR3 length: 17 amino acids. In DNA, the CDR3 is TGTGCCAGCAGCCCCACACTTGGGACTAGCGTACAAGAGACCCAGTACTTC. Translation: CASSPTLGTSVQETQYF.

The rearrangement links TRBV11-2 to TRBJ2-7, with TRBD1 identical over 7 bases. The CDR3 has 14 amino acids. Losses at the gene ends were 5 bases for V and 7 bases for J; bases not matched to a gene: 11. Germline lookup yields CDR1 SGHAT and CDR2 FQNNGV. CDR3 sequence (DNA): TGTGCCAGCAGCCCAGGGGGTAGGCCCAGGGAGCAGTACTTC. This encodes CASSPGGRPREQYF.

This chain connects TRBV15 to TRBJ2-5, with D possibly being TRBD2 (5 bases). Germline-derived CDR1 and CDR2 are LNHNV and YYDKDF (reference sequence). The V and J ends lost 0 bases and 4 bases respectively, with 12 bases between them. The CDR3 totals 15 residues. CDR3 sequence reads: CATSRDSGFGETQYF. The CDR3, as DNA: TGTGCCACCAGCAGAGATTCGGGGTTTGGAGAGACCCAGTACTTC.

The V call is TRBV28, the J call TRBJ2-3; perhaps TRBD2 as D (7 bases). Looked up from germline, CDR1 is MDHEN and CDR2 is SYDVKM. V was trimmed by 8 bases and J by 4 bases, leaving 22 bases between them. The CDR3 is made up of 16 amino acids. The CDR3 region is CASQSLRGRASDTQYF. The CDR3 nucleotides read TGTGCCAGCCAGTCCTTAAGGGGGAGGGCCTCAGATACGCAGTATTTT.

This clone turned up a few times. The chain uses TRBV3-1 (or the pseudogene TRBV3-2) and TRBJ1-6; 7 positions agree with TRBD1. The CDR3 is 14 amino acids. CDR1 is LGHDT and CDR2 is YNNKEL in the germline V gene (reference sequence). The J segment lost 10 bases and the V segment lost 2 bases, leaving 5 bases of the junction unmatched. The CDR3 bases are TGTGCCAGCAGCCAACCAGGGGGTCGGTCACCCCTCCACTTT. This translates into CASSQPGGRSPLHF.

Written as DNA, the CDR3 is TGTGCCAGCAGCTTAGCGGCCCACAATGAGCAGTTCTTC. Its translation is CASSLAAHNEQFF. The chain uses TRBV7-9 and TRBJ2-1; D is unresolved. The CDR3 is 13 amino acids. V was shortened by 0 bases and J by 5 bases, with 5 bases between the two germline ends. Per germline, CDR1 SEHNR and CDR2 FQNEAQ (reference sequence).

The chain recombines TRBV5-8 with TRBJ2-2; no definite D call. Trimming removed 4 bases from V and 5 bases from J, with 12 bases in between. Per germline, CDR1 SGHTS and CDR2 YDEGEE. The CDR3 has 14 residues. CDR3 region: CASSPDTFTGELFF. CDR3 DNA sequence: TGTGCCAGCAGCCCCGACACTTTTACCGGGGAGCTGTTTTTT. The full variable domain, completed using reference TRBV5-8 and TRBJ2-2, is EAGVTQSPTHLIKTRGQQATLRCSPISGHTSVYWYQQALGLGLQFLLWYDEGEERNRGNFPPRFSGRQFPNYSSELNVNALELEDSALYLCASSPDTFTGELFFGEGSRLTVL.

V is TRBV5-5 and J is TRBJ2-2; 9 nucleotides line up with TRBD2. This CDR3 is 16 amino acids long. Germline-derived CDR1 and CDR2 are SGHKS and YYEKEE (reference sequence). V lost 6 bases to trimming and J lost 7 bases; unmatched junction nucleotides: 13. The CDR3 coding sequence is TGTGCCAGCAACCCTATGGCGGGAGGGCCTGGCGGGGAGCTGTTTTTT. This gives the protein CASNPMAGGPGGELFF.

The genes are TRBV6-5 and TRBJ1-6; the match to TRBD1 covers 7 bases. Trimming cost V 5 bases and J 7 bases; bases outside gene matches: 8. The CDR3 covers 15 residues. CDR1 and CDR2 (germline): MNHEY, SVGAGI. The CDR3 protein is CASSLQGMNNSPLHF. CDR3 bases: TGTGCCAGCAGTCTACAGGGGATGAACAATTCACCCCTCCACTTT.

The chain employs TRBV3-1 (or the pseudogene TRBV3-2) and TRBJ2-3, with 8 bases aligning to TRBD1. With 3 bases clipped from V and 7 bases from J, the junction kept 12 bases outside the gene matches. In germline, CDR1 is LGHDT, CDR2 YNNKEL (reference sequence). The CDR3 contains 16 residues. The CDR3 loop reads CASSHEGGTGINTQYF. The CDR3 DNA is TGTGCCAGCAGCCACGAAGGTGGGACAGGTATAAATACGCAGTATTTT.

Turning to this clone: This sample includes further DNA sequences coding for the same CDR3. The gene calls are TRBV7-2 and TRBJ2-5, with 8 bases lining up with TRBD2. The junction had 3 bases not matched to a gene; V was cut back by 3 bases and J by 3 bases. Germline CDR1 SGHTA, CDR2 FQGNSA. CDR3 length: 14 amino acids. CDR3 bases: TGTGCCAGCAGCTTCGGGACTAGTGAAGAGACCCAGTACTTC. Translation gives CASSFGTSEETQYF.

This CDR3 reads CASSPSLGPRGNQPQHF. As DNA, the CDR3 is TGTGCCAGCAGCCCTAGCCTAGGGCCCCGAGGGAATCAGCCCCAGCATTTT. V and J are TRBV5-5 and TRBJ1-5; no clear D. The ends were cut back, 4 bases at V and 4 bases at J, with 21 bases in the middle. This CDR3 region has 17 residues. CDR1 is SGHKS and CDR2 is YYEKEE in the germline V gene (reference sequence).

This chain joins TRBV30 and TRBJ2-1, with 11 bases aligning to TRBD1. Germline CDR1 GTSNPN, CDR2 SVGIG (reference sequence). J lost 10 bases, V lost 4 bases, and 9 bases had no gene match. The CDR3 extends over 14 amino acids. The CDR3 DNA reads TGTGCCTGGACGGGGACAGGGGGTACAAAGGAGCAGTTCTTC. This gives the protein CAWTGTGGTKEQFF.

V usage is TRBV15 and J usage is TRBJ2-2; 7 positions agree with TRBD2. V dropped 8 bases and J dropped 5; count of bases not matched to a gene: 17. Germline V gene lookup returns CDR1 LNHNV and CDR2 YYDKDF (reference sequence). The CDR3 spans 17 residues. The CDR3 DNA reads as TGTGCCACCGGCTGGGGTGGCGGGAGAGGGAGTACCGGGGAGCTGTTTTTT. Residues: CATGWGGGRGSTGELFF.

On this clone: The same CDR3 arises from other DNA sequences in this sample as well. The chain employs TRBV29-1 and TRBJ1-1, with D unclear. The CDR3 contains 11 residues. Germline V gene lookup returns CDR1 SQVTM and CDR2 ANQGSEA. V shed 4 bases and J shed 2 bases, with 5 bases lying between them. CDR3 nucleotides: TGCAGCGTTGGCGTAAACACTGAAGCTTTCTTT. As protein: CSVGVNTEAFF.

The chain is built from TRBV6-5 and TRBJ1-6, with TRBD1 identical over 8 bases. The CDR3 has 14 residues. J was trimmed by 10 bases and V by 6 bases; bases with no gene match: 8. Germline CDR1 reads MNHEY; CDR2 reads SVGAGI. CDR3 bases: TGTGCCAGCAGCCCCGGGACAGGATCCTCACCCCTCCACTTT. Its protein is CASSPGTGSSPLHF.

Of note for this clone: The same CDR3 can be traced to other DNA sequences in this sample. The chain has TRBV11-1 and TRBJ1-1; perhaps TRBD1 as D (5 bases). V lost 4 bases, J lost 0 bases, and 9 bases lay in between. The CDR3 has 14 amino acids. The germline gives CDR1 SGHAT, CDR2 FQDESV (reference sequence). The CDR3 nucleotides are TGTGCCAGCAGCTCGGACATCATGAACACTGAAGCTTTCTTT. This encodes CASSSDIMNTEAFF.

The rearrangement uses TRBV5-1 and TRBJ1-1; the D gene is possibly TRBD1 (5 bases). The CDR3 contains 15 residues. V lost 3 bases and J lost 1, with 13 bases in between. In germline, CDR1 is SGHRS, CDR2 YFSETQ. CDR3 bases: TGCGCCAGCAGCTGGAGGGACTCAGCGAACACTGAAGCTTTCTTT. It is translated as CASSWRDSANTEAFF.

V usage is TRBV27 and J usage is TRBJ2-5; no clear D gene. V lost 8 bases and J lost 0, with 19 bases in between. Germline lookup yields CDR1 MNHEY and CDR2 SMNVEV (reference sequence). The CDR3 covers 16 residues. CDR3 bases: TGTGCCAGCCGTTCCCTGAGCGAGCGCTACCAAGAGACCCAGTACTTC. Translated, it gives CASRSLSERYQETQYF.

V is TRBV27 and J is TRBJ1-1; perhaps TRBD1 as D (5 bases). Germline V gene data show CDR1 as MNHEY and CDR2 as SMNVEV (reference sequence). V gave up 7 bases and J gave up 5 bases, with 23 bases separating them. This CDR3 is built from 16 residues. The CDR3 DNA reads TGTGCCAGCATCAAGGGGCATCCCAGGGCGGGGACTGAAGCTTTCTTT. Protein product: CASIKGHPRAGTEAFF.

Worth noting for this clone: The sample has other DNA sequences that encode this CDR3 too. This chain links TRBV30 with TRBJ1-2; D is perhaps TRBD1 (5 bases). The CDR3 runs 12 residues. Between the trimmed V and J ends, which lost 2 bases and 4 bases, there was a span of 8 bases. The germline V gene encodes CDR1 GTSNPN and CDR2 SVGIG (reference sequence). CDR3 sequence reads: CAWSLQGYGYTF. The CDR3 nucleotides read TGTGCCTGGAGTCTGCAGGGCTATGGCTACACCTTC.

This chain connects TRBV4-1 to TRBJ1-2; possible D gene TRBD1, 6 bases. The CDR3 length is 15 residues. V lost 0 bases, J lost 2 bases, and 10 bases lay in between. Germline V lookup: CDR1 MGHRA, CDR2 YSYEKL. The CDR3 DNA reads as TGCGCCAGCAGCCAAGATTTGGACAGCAACTATGGCTACACCTTC. It codes for CASSQDLDSNYGYTF.

This rearrangement joins TRBV18 to TRBJ1-2; unclear D gene. The CDR3 is made up of 14 amino acids. Trimming left V 3 bases short and J 6 bases short, with 14 bases between. The V gene's germline CDR1 is KGHSH and CDR2 LQKENI. DNA of the CDR3: TGTGCCAGCTCACCCCCGGGGAGGGCGGATGGCTACACCTTC. Amino acids: CASSPPGRADGYTF.